This TCR beta chain is drawn from a study of identifying expanded T cells in peripheral blood. Study outcomes and limitations: Across healthy donors, higher total template counts meant significantly greater roughly 2-week count variance. Over approximately two and four weeks, about 16.4 and 19 clones changed, versus approximately 1.2 between replicates.

Trimming stripped 2 bases from V and 1 base from J, with 14 bases between. CDR3 length: 17 residues. Germline CDR1 reads MRHNA; CDR2 reads SNTAGT. Method: immunoSEQ multiplex PCR; TCRdb's copy keeps in-frame clones and lacks some. Seen here are about 52,000 clones, 82% observed once, and the top ten hold 13% to 15%. Details on this clone: What it recognizes is unknown.

Healthy donors had no documented immune events, such as infections, while sampled. This TCR derives from a person aged 18-69 years in good health. The sample consisted of blood. The chain joins TRBV6-4 to TRBJ2-2; D is undetermined. The CDR3 DNA reads as TGTGCCAGCAGTGACCATGACCAGGAAAAGAACACCGGGGAGCTGTTTTTT. This encodes CASSDHDQEKNTGELFF.